A single T cell receptor beta chain is shown here with its context. The investigators amplified TCR beta CDR3 regions from RNA transcripts. During a first-round RT-PCR of the TCR CDR3, the HTBI primer set was used. TCRdb re-called the multiplex PCR reads through MiXCR, storing one row per CDR3 protein. The data show roughly 420,000 distinct CDR3 sequences, around 14% seen once. V shed 5 bases, J shed 8 bases, and the junction held 7 bases outside the gene matches. This CDR3 comprises 14 residues. Germline values: CDR1 SGHTA, CDR2 FQGNSA. These data are taken from a study of T cells in Graves' hyperthyroidism and ophthalmopathy.

The clonotype comes from a woman between 18 and 29 years old with Graves' hyperthyroidism. The specimen sequenced was blood. The rearrangement joins TRBV7-2 to TRBJ2-1; 9 nucleotides match TRBD1. The CDR3 nucleotides read TGTGCCAGCAGCGTCGACAGGGGGTTCGATGAGCAGTTCTTC. Encoded protein: CASSVDRGFDEQFF.